This TCR beta chain was observed in a study of T cells after yellow fever vaccination. The study, taken as a whole, reports: Subsequent booster samples again held most clones from primary vaccination (96% CD4, 85% to 90% CD8). Faster peaking, at day 5 versus 15, marked a secondary response that was weaker.

This clonotype was seen only a few times. Its target is not known. TCRdb processed the 5' RACE reads anew with MiXCR; each CDR3 protein has one entry. The table has about 120,000 distinct CDR3 sequences, 15% seen once; the top ten hold approximately 43%. The CDR3 covers 12 residues. Trimming shortened V by 4 bases and J by 2 bases, and 7 bases separated the two germline ends. Germline lookup yields CDR1 SGHKS and CDR2 YYEKEE (reference sequence). The V and J genes are TRBV5-5 and TRBJ2-7; no clear D. This TCR was sampled from a man aged 18 to 30 who received the YFV17D yellow fever vaccine. The sample was CD8+ T cells sorted from PBMCs, taken 5 days after the yellow fever booster vaccination. This CDR3 is CASSPTPYEQYF. CDR3 DNA sequence: TGTGCCAGCAGCCCTACCCCCTACGAGCAGTACTTC.